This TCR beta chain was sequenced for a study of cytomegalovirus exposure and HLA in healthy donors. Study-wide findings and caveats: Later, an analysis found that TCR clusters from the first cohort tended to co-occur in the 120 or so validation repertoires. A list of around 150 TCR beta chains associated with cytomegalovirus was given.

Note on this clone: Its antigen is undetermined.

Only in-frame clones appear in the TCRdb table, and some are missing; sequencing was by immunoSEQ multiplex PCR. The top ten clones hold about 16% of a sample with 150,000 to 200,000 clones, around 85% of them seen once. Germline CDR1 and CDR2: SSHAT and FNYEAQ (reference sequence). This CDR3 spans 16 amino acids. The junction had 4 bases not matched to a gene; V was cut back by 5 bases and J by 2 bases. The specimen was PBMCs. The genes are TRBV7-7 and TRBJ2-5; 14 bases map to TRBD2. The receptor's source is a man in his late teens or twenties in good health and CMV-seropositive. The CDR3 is CASSPRLAGGQETQYF. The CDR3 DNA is TGTGCCAGCAGCCCACGACTAGCGGGAGGGCAAGAGACCCAGTACTTC.